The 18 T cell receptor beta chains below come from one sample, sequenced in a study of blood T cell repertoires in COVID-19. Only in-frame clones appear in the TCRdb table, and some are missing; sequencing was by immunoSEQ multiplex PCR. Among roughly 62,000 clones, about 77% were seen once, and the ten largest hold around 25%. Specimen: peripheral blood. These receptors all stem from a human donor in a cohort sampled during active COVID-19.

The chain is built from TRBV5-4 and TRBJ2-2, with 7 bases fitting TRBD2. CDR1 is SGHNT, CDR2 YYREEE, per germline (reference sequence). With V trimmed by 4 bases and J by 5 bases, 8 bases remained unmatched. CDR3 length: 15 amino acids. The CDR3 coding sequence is TGTGCCAGCAGCGTGTCCGGGACTAAGACCGGGGAGCTGTTTTTT. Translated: CASSVSGTKTGELFF. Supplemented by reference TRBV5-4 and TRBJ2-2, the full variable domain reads ETGVTQSPTHLIKTRGQQVTLRCSSQSGHNTVSWYQQALGQGPQFIFQYYREEENGRGNFPPRFSGLQFPNYSSELNVNALELDDSALYLCASSVSGTKTGELFFGEGSRLTVL.

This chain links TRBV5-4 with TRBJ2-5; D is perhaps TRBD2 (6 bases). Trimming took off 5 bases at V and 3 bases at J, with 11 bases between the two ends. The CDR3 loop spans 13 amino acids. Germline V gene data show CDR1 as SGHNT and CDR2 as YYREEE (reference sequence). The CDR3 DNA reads TGTGCCAGCAGGTCCTGGAGGGAAGAGACCCAGTACTTC. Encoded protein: CASRSWREETQYF.

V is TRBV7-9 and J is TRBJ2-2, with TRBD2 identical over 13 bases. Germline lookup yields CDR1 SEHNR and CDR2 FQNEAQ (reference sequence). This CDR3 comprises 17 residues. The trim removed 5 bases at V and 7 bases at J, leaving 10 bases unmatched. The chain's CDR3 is CASSEPGLAGASGELFF. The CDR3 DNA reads TGTGCCAGCAGCGAACCTGGACTAGCGGGAGCAAGCGGGGAGCTGTTTTTT.

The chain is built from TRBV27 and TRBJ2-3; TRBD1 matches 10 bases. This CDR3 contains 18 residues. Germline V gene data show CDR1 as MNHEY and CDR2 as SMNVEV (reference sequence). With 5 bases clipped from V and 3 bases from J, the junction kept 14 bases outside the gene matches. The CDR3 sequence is CASSMKYLRDRGTDTQYF. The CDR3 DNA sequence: TGTGCCAGCAGTATGAAATACCTCCGGGACAGGGGAACAGATACGCAGTATTTT.

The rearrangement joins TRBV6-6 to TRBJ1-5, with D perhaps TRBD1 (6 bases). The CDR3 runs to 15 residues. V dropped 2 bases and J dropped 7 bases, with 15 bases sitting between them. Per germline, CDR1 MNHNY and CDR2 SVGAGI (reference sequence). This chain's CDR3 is CASSYGRGARQPQHF. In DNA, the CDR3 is TGTGCCAGCAGTTACGGCAGGGGCGCGAGGCAGCCCCAGCATTTT.

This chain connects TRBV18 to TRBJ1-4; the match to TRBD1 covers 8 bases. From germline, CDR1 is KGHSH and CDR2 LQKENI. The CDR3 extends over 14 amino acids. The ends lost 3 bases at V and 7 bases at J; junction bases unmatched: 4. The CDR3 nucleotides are TGTGCCAGCTCACCGCAGGGGGCGCGTGAAAAACTGTTTTTT. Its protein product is CASSPQGAREKLFF.

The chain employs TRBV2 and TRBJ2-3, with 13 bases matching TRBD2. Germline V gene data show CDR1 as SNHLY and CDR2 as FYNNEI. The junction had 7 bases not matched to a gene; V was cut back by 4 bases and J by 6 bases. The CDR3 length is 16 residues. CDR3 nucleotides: TGTGCCAGCAGTGGGACTAGCGGGGGCCGATGGGATACGCAGTATTTT. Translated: CASSGTSGGRWDTQYF.

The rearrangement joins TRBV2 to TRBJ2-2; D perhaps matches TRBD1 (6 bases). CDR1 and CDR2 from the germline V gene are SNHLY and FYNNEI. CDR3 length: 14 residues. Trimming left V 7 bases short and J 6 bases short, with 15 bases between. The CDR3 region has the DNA TGTGCCAGCACGTACAGGGCGTCGGCCGGGGAGCTGTTTTTT. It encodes CASTYRASAGELFF.

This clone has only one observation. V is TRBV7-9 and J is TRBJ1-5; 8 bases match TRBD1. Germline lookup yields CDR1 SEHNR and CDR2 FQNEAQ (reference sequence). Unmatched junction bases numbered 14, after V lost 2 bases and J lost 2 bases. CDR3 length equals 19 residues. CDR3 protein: CASSLPPPRGRWGNQPQHF. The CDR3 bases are TGTGCCAGCAGCTTACCCCCCCCCAGGGGGCGTTGGGGCAATCAGCCCCAGCATTTT.

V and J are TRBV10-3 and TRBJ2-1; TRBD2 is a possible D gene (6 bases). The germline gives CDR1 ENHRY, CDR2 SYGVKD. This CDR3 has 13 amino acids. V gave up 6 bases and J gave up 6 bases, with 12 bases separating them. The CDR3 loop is CAISRESGNEQFF. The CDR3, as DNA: TGTGCCATCAGCCGGGAGTCGGGCAATGAGCAGTTCTTC.

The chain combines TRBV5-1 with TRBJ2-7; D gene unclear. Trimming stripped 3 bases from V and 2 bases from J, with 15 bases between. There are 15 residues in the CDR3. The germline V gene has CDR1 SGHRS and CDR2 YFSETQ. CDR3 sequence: CASSSPTTAAYEQYF. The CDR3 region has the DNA TGCGCCAGCAGCTCTCCTACCACCGCCGCCTACGAGCAGTACTTC.

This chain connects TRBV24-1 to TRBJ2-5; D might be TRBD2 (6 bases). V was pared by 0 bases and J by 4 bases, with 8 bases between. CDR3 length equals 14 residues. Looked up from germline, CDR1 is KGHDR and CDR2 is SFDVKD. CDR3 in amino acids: CATSDLRGGETQYF. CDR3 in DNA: TGTGCCACCAGTGATTTGAGGGGAGGAGAGACCCAGTACTTC.

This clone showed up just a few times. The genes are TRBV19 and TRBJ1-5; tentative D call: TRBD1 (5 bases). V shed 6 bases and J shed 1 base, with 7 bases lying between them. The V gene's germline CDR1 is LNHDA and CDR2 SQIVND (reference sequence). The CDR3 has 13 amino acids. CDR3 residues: CASSGGSNQPQHF. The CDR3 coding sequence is TGTGCCAGTAGCGGGGGGAGCAATCAGCCCCAGCATTTT.

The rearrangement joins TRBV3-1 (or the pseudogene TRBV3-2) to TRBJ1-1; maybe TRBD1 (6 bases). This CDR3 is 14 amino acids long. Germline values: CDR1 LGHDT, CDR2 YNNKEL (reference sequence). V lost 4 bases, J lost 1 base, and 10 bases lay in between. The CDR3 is CASSPLGGNTEAFF. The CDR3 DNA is TGTGCCAGCAGCCCCCTAGGGGGGAACACTGAAGCTTTCTTT.

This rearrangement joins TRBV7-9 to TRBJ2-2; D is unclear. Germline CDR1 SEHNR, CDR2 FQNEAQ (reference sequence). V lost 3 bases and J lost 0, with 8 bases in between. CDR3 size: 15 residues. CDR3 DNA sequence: TGTGCCAGCAGCTTCTCCCAGACGAACACCGGGGAGCTGTTTTTT. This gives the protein CASSFSQTNTGELFF.

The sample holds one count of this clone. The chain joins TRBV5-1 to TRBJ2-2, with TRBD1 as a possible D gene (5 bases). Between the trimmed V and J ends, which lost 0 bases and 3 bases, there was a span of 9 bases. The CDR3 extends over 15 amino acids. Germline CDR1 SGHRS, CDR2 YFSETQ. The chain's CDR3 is CASSLEGHDTGELFF. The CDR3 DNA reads TGCGCCAGCAGCTTGGAAGGACATGACACCGGGGAGCTGTTTTTT.

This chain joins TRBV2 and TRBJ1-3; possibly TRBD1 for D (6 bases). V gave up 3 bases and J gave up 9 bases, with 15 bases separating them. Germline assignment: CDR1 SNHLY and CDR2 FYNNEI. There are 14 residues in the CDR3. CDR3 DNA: TGTGCCAGCAGTGAGAATGCAGGGGAGGGCACCATATATTTT. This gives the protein CASSENAGEGTIYF.

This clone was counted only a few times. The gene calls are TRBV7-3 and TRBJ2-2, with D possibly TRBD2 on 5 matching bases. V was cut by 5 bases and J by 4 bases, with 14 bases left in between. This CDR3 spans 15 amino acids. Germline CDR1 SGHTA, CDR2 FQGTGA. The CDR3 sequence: CASSGSASGTGELFF. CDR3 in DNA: TGTGCCAGCAGCGGGTCCGCGAGCGGCACCGGGGAGCTGTTTTTT.